The rows below give T cell receptor beta chains drawn from one sample of a study of blood T cells in healthy people across ages. Via MiXCR, TCRdb re-called the 5' RACE reads, giving one row per CDR3 protein. The repertoire consists of around 800,000 distinct CDR3 sequences, with 46% occurring once and the leading ten covering around a sixth. Sequenced sample: blood. All receptors derive from a man at least 80 years old in good health. The CDR3 runs from the conserved cysteine through the conserved F or W. The order of the fields is V gene, D gene, J gene, clone size, CDR3 protein, CDR3 DNA. The D gene is left open where the match is weak. Rows give clone size only sometimes, using once, few, many, or a class for an expanded clone.

V gene: TRBV29-1; D gene: NA; J gene: TRBJ2-5; clone size: NA; CDR3 protein: CSGRGGGGTQETQYF; CDR3 DNA: TGCAGCGGCCGAGGCGGAGGGGGTACACAAGAGACCCAGTACTTC
V gene: TRBV5-1; D gene: NA; J gene: TRBJ2-2; clone size: few; CDR3 protein: CASSLAPLLNTGELFF; CDR3 DNA: TGCGCCAGCAGCTTGGCTCCACTCTTGAACACCGGGGAGCTGTTTTTT
V gene: TRBV24-1; D gene: TRBD2; J gene: TRBJ2-1; clone size: NA; CDR3 protein: CATSDLRGEANEQFF; CDR3 DNA: TGTGCCACCAGTGATTTGCGGGGGGAGGCAAATGAGCAGTTCTTC
V gene: TRBV4-3; D gene: NA; J gene: TRBJ1-1; clone size: NA; CDR3 protein: CASSQEGGRGAFF; CDR3 DNA: TGCGCCAGCAGCCAAGAGGGAGGGCGGGGAGCTTTCTTT
V gene: TRBV10-3; D gene: TRBD1; J gene: TRBJ1-2; clone size: NA; CDR3 protein: CATTDRRDGYTF; CDR3 DNA: TGTGCCACCACGGACAGGAGGGATGGCTACACCTTC
V gene: TRBV13; D gene: TRBD1; J gene: TRBJ1-4; clone size: NA; CDR3 protein: CASGATGGTTTNEKLFF; CDR3 DNA: TGTGCCAGCGGGGCGACAGGGGGCACTACAACTAATGAAAAACTGTTTTTT
V gene: TRBV5-1; D gene: TRBD1; J gene: TRBJ2-7; clone size: many; CDR3 protein: CASSLGQGRYEQYF; CDR3 DNA: TGCGCCAGCAGCTTAGGACAGGGACGCTACGAGCAGTACTTC
V gene: TRBV11-2; D gene: NA; J gene: TRBJ2-3; clone size: few; CDR3 protein: CASSPRAHSGTSTDTQYF; CDR3 DNA: TGTGCCAGCAGCCCCAGAGCTCATAGCGGAACTAGCACAGATACGCAGTATTTT
V gene: TRBV20-1; D gene: NA; J gene: TRBJ1-2; clone size: NA; CDR3 protein: CSARGEINYGYTF; CDR3 DNA: TGCAGTGCTAGGGGGGAGATTAACTATGGCTACACCTTC
V gene: TRBV7-3; D gene: TRBD2; J gene: TRBJ2-3; clone size: NA; CDR3 protein: CASRASGSDTDTQYF; CDR3 DNA: TGTGCCAGCAGGGCTAGCGGGAGCGACACAGATACGCAGTATTTT
V gene: TRBV7-2; D gene: TRBD2; J gene: TRBJ2-3; clone size: once; CDR3 protein: CASSLARGGSGGAADTQYF; CDR3 DNA: TGTGCCAGCAGCTTAGCCCGCGGTGGTAGCGGGGGGGCCGCAGATACGCAGTATTTT
V gene: TRBV15; D gene: TRBD2; J gene: TRBJ2-3; clone size: NA; CDR3 protein: CATSGGTSGTVQYF; CDR3 DNA: TGTGCCACCAGCGGCGGGACTAGCGGAACAGTCCAGTATTTT